This T cell receptor (beta chain) was recorded in a study of blood T cell repertoires in COVID-19. Study background: Acute-phase and convalescent COVID-19 samples originated in the United States, Italy and Spain. Sample material is recorded as cDNA or gDNA derived from T cells, B-cell-depleted T cells, or PBMCs.

V was clipped by 4 bases and J by 3 bases, with 13 bases between them. The germline V gene encodes CDR1 SGHRS and CDR2 YFSETQ. This CDR3 has 14 residues. Study processing details: Amplification from reference gene primers served as the basis for estimated nucleated cell counts. Libraries were prepared by immunoSEQ multiplex PCR; TCRdb keeps only in-frame clonotypes and omits some of them. V and J calls and clone size are as listed in that table; D and trimming were resolved from the DNA. The table has approximately 170,000 clones, 74% seen once; the top ten hold about 3%. The rearrangement links TRBV5-1 to TRBJ1-1, with D possibly matching TRBD1 (6 bases). This sequence was found in an elderly woman with acute or convalescent COVID-19. The material sequenced was peripheral blood. Here the CDR3 reads CASSAGQPYTEAFF. The DNA for the CDR3 is TGCGCCAGCAGCGCCGGACAGCCCTACACTGAAGCTTTCTTT.